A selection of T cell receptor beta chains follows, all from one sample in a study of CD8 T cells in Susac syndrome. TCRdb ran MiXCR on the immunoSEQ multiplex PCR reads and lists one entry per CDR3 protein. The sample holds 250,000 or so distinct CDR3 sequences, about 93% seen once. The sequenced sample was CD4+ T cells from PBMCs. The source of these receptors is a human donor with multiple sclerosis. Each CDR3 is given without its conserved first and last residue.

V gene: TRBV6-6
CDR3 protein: ASSYSSGTTQETQY

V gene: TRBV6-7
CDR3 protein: ARTVNTEAF

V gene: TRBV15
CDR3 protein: ATSRDTRDGGGYT

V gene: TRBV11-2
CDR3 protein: ASSSGTGASYEQY

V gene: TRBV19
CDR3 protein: ASKGDSSQPQH

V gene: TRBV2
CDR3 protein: ASTPGDVGTDTQY

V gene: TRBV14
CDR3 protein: ASSQDFGQVYGYT

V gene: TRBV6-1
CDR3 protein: ASKIFDAVTKNIQY

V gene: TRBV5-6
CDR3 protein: ASSFFGEQF

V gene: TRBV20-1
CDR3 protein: SASSWGQGAGANVLT

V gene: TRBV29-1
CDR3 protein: SVVPSGGEQY

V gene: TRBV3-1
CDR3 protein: ASSQDTGNEQF

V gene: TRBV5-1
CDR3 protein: ASHQIPQGGTEAF

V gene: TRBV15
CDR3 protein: ATSTQGLSYQETQY

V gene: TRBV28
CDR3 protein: ASRRDGGTWQPQH

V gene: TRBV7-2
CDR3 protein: ASSPPPQGETQY

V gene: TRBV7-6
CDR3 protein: ASSRNGHGQETQY

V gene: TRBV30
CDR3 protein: AWGRGSEKLF

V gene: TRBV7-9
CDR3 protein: ASSLGELQLNTEAF

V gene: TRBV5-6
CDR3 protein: ASSRVGATGELF

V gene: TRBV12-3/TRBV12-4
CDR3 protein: ASSLSGTSAAF

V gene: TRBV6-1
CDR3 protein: ASRQGLRGRAGGGYT

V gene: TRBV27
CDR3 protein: ASSFGINYGYT

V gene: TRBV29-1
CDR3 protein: SASGRAPNNEQF

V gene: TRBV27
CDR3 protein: ASSWGGFGELF

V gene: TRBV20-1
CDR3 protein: SARRASGSVGNEQF

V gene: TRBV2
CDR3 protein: ASRANYGYT

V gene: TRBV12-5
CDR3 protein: ASGFTEGTGGVTEAF